This TCR beta chain derives from a study of CD8 T cells in ankylosing spondylitis. Study-level points and caveats: In ankylosing spondylitis blood, a motif of eight highly homologous TCR beta variants appeared characteristic.

Germline CDR1 SGHRS, CDR2 YFSETQ. This CDR3 is built from 15 residues. With 2 bases clipped from V and 6 bases from J, the junction kept 11 bases outside the gene matches. TCRdb reanalysed the 5' RACE reads using MiXCR and keeps one entry per CDR3 protein. The sample lists about 360,000 distinct CDR3 sequences; approximately 22% were seen once. As concerns this clonotype: Antigen: not known.

The rearrangement uses TRBV5-1 and TRBJ2-7; TRBD1 matches at 7 bases. The sample consisted of blood, either unsorted or a sorted T cell fraction (not recorded which). The clonotype comes from a male donor with ankylosing spondylitis or in good health (not recorded which). CDR3 DNA: TGCGCCAGCAGCTTAAACCGGGACAGTACCATCGAGCAGTACTTC. This encodes CASSLNRDSTIEQYF.